This T cell receptor (beta chain) was found in a study of technical replicates of blood from a handful of donors (TCRdb year 2017). Libraries were prepared through the immunoSEQ multiplex PCR assay. TCRdb stores this immuneACCESS table with in-frame sequences only. Part of the clones is absent; in the studies checked, under half of the shortfall reflects unresolved V genes, and no reason is known for the rest. Here the sample has some 47,000 clones; more than 85% occur a single time. The ten most abundant clones make up around 4% of the sample. According to the germline V gene, CDR1 reads SGHVS and CDR2 reads FQNEAQ. The germline V and J ends show losses of 6 bases and 11 bases respectively, and no gene match explains 11 bases of the junction. The CDR3 has 13 amino acids, counting the end cysteine and phenylalanine. The DNA shown is the 39-base CDR3, in frame from base 1. Remarks on this clone: Its antigen target is currently unknown. Base qualities are not recorded, but no much larger clone differs from it by a single base.

This receptor was obtained from a human donor in good health. Some clones in this sample may be carry-over from other donors' samples. This receptor chain uses TRBV7-8 and TRBJ2-3; 7 central nucleotides agree with TRBD2. The sample was PBMCs. CDR3 region: CASSPDPAGKQYF. The sequenced DNA: TGTGCCAGCAGTCCCGACCCAGCGGGGAAGCAGTATTTT.